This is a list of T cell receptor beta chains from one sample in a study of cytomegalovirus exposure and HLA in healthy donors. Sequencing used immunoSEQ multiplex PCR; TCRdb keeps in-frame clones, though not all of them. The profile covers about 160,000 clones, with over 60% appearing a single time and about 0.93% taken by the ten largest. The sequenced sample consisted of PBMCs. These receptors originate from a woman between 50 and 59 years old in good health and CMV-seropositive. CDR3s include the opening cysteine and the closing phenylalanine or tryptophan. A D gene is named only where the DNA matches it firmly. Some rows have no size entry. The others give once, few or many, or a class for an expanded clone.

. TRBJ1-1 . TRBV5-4 TGTGCCAGCAGCTTGGGACTACAGAACACTGAAGCTTTCTTT CASSLGLQNTEAFF
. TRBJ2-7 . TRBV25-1 TGTGCCAGCAGTGATACGGGTTTTCTCTACGAGCAGTACTTC CASSDTGFLYEQYF
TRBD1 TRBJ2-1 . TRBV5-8 TGTGCCAGCAGCCTCGGACAGGGGATGTCTCCTGAGCAGTTCTTC CASSLGQGMSPEQFF
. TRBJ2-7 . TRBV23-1 TGCGCCAGCAGTCCTGAGGTAGCCTCCTACGAGCAGTACTTC CASSPEVASYEQYF
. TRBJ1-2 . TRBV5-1 TGCGCCAGCAGCCAAATGACAGGCGGATACGGCTACACCTTC CASSQMTGGYGYTF
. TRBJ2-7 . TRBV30 TGTGCCTGGGCGGGGGACACCTACGAGCAGTACTTC CAWAGDTYEQYF
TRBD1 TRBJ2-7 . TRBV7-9 TGTGCCAGCAGCTTCACGGACAGGGTCCCCTACGAGCAGTACTTC CASSFTDRVPYEQYF
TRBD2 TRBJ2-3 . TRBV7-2 TGTGCCAGCAGCTTAGCGCCGGGGGGAAACACAGATACGCAGTATTTT CASSLAPGGNTDTQYF
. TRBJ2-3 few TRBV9 TGTGCCAGCAGCGTACGGTCGGGGGAGGGCACAGATACGCAGTATTTT CASSVRSGEGTDTQYF
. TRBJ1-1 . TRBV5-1 TGCGCCAGCAGCTCCAGGGGTATGAACACTGAAGCTTTCTTT CASSSRGMNTEAFF
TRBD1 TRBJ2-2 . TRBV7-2 TGTGCCAGCCATCTCCCCGGAACAGGGGGCACCGGGGAGCTGTTTTTT CASHLPGTGGTGELFF
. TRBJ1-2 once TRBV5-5 TGTGCCAGCAGCTTGCGGGCAGGGGTGGTCGGCTACACCTTC CASSLRAGVVGYTF
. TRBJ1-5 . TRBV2 TGTGCCAGCGGTCAGGGTCAGCCCCAGCATTTT CASGQGQPQHF
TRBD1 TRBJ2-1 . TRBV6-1 TGTGCCGCATCCGTCTTGGACAGGGGGGTCAATGAGCAGTTCTTC CAASVLDRGVNEQFF
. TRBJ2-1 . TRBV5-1 TGCGCCAGCAGCGCCTATCCGGGGAATGAGCAGTTCTTC CASSAYPGNEQFF
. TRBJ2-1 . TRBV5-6 TGTGCCAGCAGCTTGGGGCTGGGGGCAGGTGAGCAGTTCTTC CASSLGLGAGEQFF
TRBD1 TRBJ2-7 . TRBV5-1 TGCGCCAGCAGCTGGGGACAGGGACCCTACGAGCAGTACTTC CASSWGQGPYEQYF
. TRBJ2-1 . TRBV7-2 TGTGCCAGCAGCTTAGACGTGGGACAAGGGGCGCATGAGCAGTTCTTC CASSLDVGQGAHEQFF
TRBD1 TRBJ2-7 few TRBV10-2 TGCGCCAGCAGTGAGTCCCGGGACAGGGATCTAAAGGACGAGCAGTACTTC CASSESRDRDLKDEQYF
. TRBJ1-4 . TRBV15 TGTGCCACCAGCCTGGAAGGTGGGAGTAATGAAAAACTGTTTTTT CATSLEGGSNEKLFF
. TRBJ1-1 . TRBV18 TGTGCCAGCTCACCCAAGACAGGAGTTGAAGCTTTCTTT CASSPKTGVEAFF
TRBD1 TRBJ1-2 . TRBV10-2 TGCGCCAGCGGCTTTCGGGACAGCTATGGCTACACCTTC CASGFRDSYGYTF
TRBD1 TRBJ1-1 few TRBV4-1 TGCGCCAGCAGCCGAGGACAGGGGGCCAACACTGAAGCTTTCTTT CASSRGQGANTEAFF
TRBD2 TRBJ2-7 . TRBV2 TGTGCCAGCAGCCCAAGACTAGCGGGGCTCTACGAGCAGTACTTC CASSPRLAGLYEQYF